Following are 5 T cell receptor beta chains from one sample sequenced in a study of spatial heterogeneity in lung cancer. TCRdb reprocessed the 5' RACE reads via MiXCR and lists one record per CDR3 protein. There are around 11,000 distinct CDR3 sequences in the sample; roughly 6.3% occur only once, and 25% to 35% lies in the top ten. As to time point: sample taken at primary tumor resection. Whole RNA, isolated from tumor, nontumor lung or frozen PBMC, was sequenced without prior sorting. The material was PBMCs, obtained at surgery. These receptors all stem from a male donor with early-stage non-small cell lung cancer.

By share, this clonotype counts as medium-sized. This beta chain is an off-target read within a library intended for alpha chains, so its frequency means little. The chain joins TRBV7-2 to TRBJ1-2; D is undetermined. V lost 0 bases to trimming and J lost 8 bases, with 10 bases between them. CDR3 length: 13 amino acids. CDR1 and CDR2 from the germline V gene are SGHTA and FQGNSA. In DNA form, the CDR3 reads TGTGCCAGCAGCTTAGCGATTGCTGGCGGCTACACCTTC. It specifies CASSLAIAGGYTF.

This clonotype was seen many times. This beta chain is a stray sequence in a library constructed for alpha chains; its clone size is not meaningful. The V gene is TRBV7-2, the J gene TRBJ2-3, with 7 positions matching TRBD2. The CDR3 totals 14 residues. V was pared by 3 bases and J by 3 bases, with 3 bases of the junction left unmatched. Germline V gene sequence: CDR1 SGHTA, CDR2 FQGNSA. The CDR3: CASSFWTRTDTQYF. The CDR3 bases are TGTGCCAGCAGCTTTTGGACTAGAACAGATACGCAGTATTTT.

Turning to this clonotype: This beta chain is a stray read from a library made for alpha chains; its abundance is not meaningful. The rearrangement links TRBV5-1 to TRBJ2-2; D remains unclear. The germline V and J ends were trimmed by 1 base and 4 bases, with 11 bases remaining between them. From germline, CDR1 is SGHRS and CDR2 YFSETQ. The CDR3 consists of 15 residues. CDR3 protein: CASSLIRATTGELFF. The CDR3 DNA reads TGCGCCAGCAGCTTGATTCGGGCGACCACCGGGGAGCTGTTTTTT.

This clonotype qualifies as medium-sized. This beta chain was picked up by a library intended for alpha chains and is off target, so its count carries little meaning. The chain's CDR3 is CASRGQPGLGANVLTF. The CDR3 DNA reads as TGTGCCAGCAGAGGGCAGCCCGGGCTCGGGGCCAACGTCCTGACTTTC. The chain combines TRBV2 with TRBJ2-6; D is unclear. V was shortened by 6 bases and J by 4 bases, with 16 bases between the two germline ends. The CDR3 consists of 16 residues. The germline V gene has CDR1 SNHLY and CDR2 FYNNEI.

At least ten counts were recorded for this clonotype. As an off-target read in a library built for alpha chains, this beta chain has a frequency of little significance. The rearrangement joins TRBV6-5 to TRBJ1-2; D gene uncertain. V dropped 7 bases and J dropped 1 base, with 10 bases sitting between them. The CDR3 length is 13 residues. CDR1 and CDR2 (germline): MNHEY, SVGAGI. For the CDR3, the DNA is TGTGCCAGCACTTTAGAGGTTAACTATGGCTACACCTTC. Translation: CASTLEVNYGYTF.